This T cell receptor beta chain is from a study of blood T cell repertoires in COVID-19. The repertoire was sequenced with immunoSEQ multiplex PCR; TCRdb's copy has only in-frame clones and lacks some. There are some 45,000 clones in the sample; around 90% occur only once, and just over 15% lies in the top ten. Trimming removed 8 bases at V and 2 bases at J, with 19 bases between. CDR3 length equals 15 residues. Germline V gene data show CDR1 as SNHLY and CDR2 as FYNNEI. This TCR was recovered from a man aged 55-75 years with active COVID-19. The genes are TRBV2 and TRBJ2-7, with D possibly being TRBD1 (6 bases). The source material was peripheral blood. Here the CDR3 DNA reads TGTGCCAGCCATGTTGGGGCAGGGGTCCCCTACGAGCAGTACTTC. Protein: CASHVGAGVPYEQYF. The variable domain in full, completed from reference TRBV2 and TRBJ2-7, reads EPEVTQTPSHQVTQMGQEVILRCVPISNHLYFYWYRQILGQKVEFLVSFYNNEISEKSEIFDDQFSVERPDGSNFTLKIRSTKLEDSAMYFCASHVGAGVPYEQYFGPGTRLTVT.